The sequence of this T cell receptor beta chain was determined in a study of neurological immune-mediated disorders. General study findings and limits: No sharing of CDR3 amino acid sequences was observed among expanded clones across subjects, suggesting private repertoires in all groups.

This clonotype was detected ten times or more. Its antigen is undetermined. It was by 5'RACE with 10-nucleotide random UMIs that the cDNA was made. Each sequencing run yielded over 160 million TCR-beta sequences from 15-18 subjects. MiXCR, run by TCRdb on the 5' RACE reads, gives a single entry per CDR3 protein. The sample holds about 57,000 distinct CDR3 sequences, roughly a tenth seen once. Time point denoted: longitudinal time-point 1 (baseline). The TCR sequence derives from a male donor with HTLV-1-associated myelopathy (HAM/TSP). The sample comprised PBMCs.

The CDR3, as DNA: TGTGCCAGCAGACCTCAGACGACATCCTACGAGCAGTACTTC. Translation: CASRPQTTSYEQYF. The V call is TRBV12-3 or TRBV12-4, the J call TRBJ2-7; no clear D gene. This CDR3 is 14 amino acids long. The V end was cut by 6 bases, the J end by 1 base, with 13 bases between.